This T cell receptor beta chain originates from a study of identical twins. Findings and caveats of the study: Conclusions came from cross-sectional statistical analysis, not from following the same donors. Models predicted less out-of-frame TCR alpha sharing in monozygotic twins than was found.

MiXCR, run by TCRdb on the 5' RACE reads, gives a single entry per CDR3 protein. The data show approximately 700,000 distinct CDR3 sequences, about 18% seen once. Details on this clonotype: The antigen remains unidentified.

This sample also belongs to another study, concerning T cells expressing NK-cell markers. From that report: All TCR beta repertoires analysed originated from sorted CD3+CD56+NKG2C+, CD3+CD56+NKG2C- and CD3+CD56-NKG2C+ T cells. Unclear, still, was the HCMV specificity of the expanded NKG2C+ T cell clones.

Sequences were obtained from PBMCs. The sequence derives from a woman in her late teens or twenties in good health.

CDR3 in amino acids: CASSWKRGTDTQYF. The CDR3 DNA reads TGTGCCAGCAGCTGGAAGCGGGGCACAGATACGCAGTATTTT. This chain links TRBV11-2 with TRBJ2-3, with D maybe TRBD2 (6 bases). This CDR3 has 14 amino acids. Germline CDR1 is SGHAT and CDR2 is FQNNGV. V lost 4 bases and J lost 1, with 9 bases in between. The full variable domain, rest sourced from reference TRBV11-2 and TRBJ2-3, is EAGVAQSPRYKIIEKRQSVAFWCNPISGHATLYWYQQILGQGPKLLIQFQNNGVVDDSQLPKDRFSAERLKGVDSTLKIQPAKLEDSAVYLCASSWKRGTDTQYFGPGTRLTVL.